A single sample is the source of the 16 T cell receptor beta chains below, sequenced in a study of shared clonotypes between healthy human individuals. Clones were read by immunoSEQ multiplex PCR, and TCRdb kept only the in-frame ones, dropping some. The repertoire holds 1,400,000 or so clones, around 98.5% seen once, with roughly 0.35% in the top ten. The material sequenced was naive CD4+ T cells sorted from blood. Subset in this sample: CD45RA+ positively selected. These receptors were collected from a man aged 30-40 years in good health.

The chain couples TRBV28 to TRBJ2-1, with TRBD1 matching over 8 bases. Per germline, CDR1 MDHEN and CDR2 SYDVKM. With 10 bases clipped from V and 13 bases from J, the junction kept 18 bases outside the gene matches. This CDR3 is built from 14 residues. The CDR3 protein is CATAQADRAFGQFF. For the CDR3, the DNA is TGTGCCACAGCGCAGGCGGACAGGGCGTTTGGACAGTTCTTC.

The gene calls are TRBV19 and TRBJ1-2, with D perhaps TRBD1 (5 bases). Trimming shortened V by 1 base and J by 5 bases, and 11 bases separated the two germline ends. CDR3 length: 14 residues. Germline V CDR1 and CDR2: LNHDA, SQIVND (reference sequence). The CDR3 nucleotides read TGTGCCAGTAGTATAGTCGAGACAGCTTATGGCTACACCTTC. It specifies CASSIVETAYGYTF. The full variable domain, with the rest looked up from reference TRBV19 and TRBJ1-2, is DGGITQSPKYLFRKEGQNVTLSCEQNLNHDAMYWYRQDPGQGLRLIYYSQIVNDFQKGDIAEGYSVSREKKESFPLTVTSAQKNPTAFYLCASSIVETAYGYTFGSGTRLTVV.

V usage is TRBV2 and J usage is TRBJ2-5, with no clear D. The length of the CDR3 is 13 residues. Germline CDR1 reads SNHLY; CDR2 reads FYNNEI. Deletions cut 4 bases from V and 1 base from J, with 7 bases between. CDR3 amino acids: CASSVGIQETQYF. The CDR3 DNA reads TGTGCCAGCAGTGTGGGGATCCAAGAGACCCAGTACTTC.

This chain uses TRBV6-1 with TRBJ2-7; D uncertain. The CDR3 is made up of 13 amino acids. From germline, CDR1 is MNHNS and CDR2 SASEGT. Trimming removed 5 bases at V and 2 bases at J, with 10 bases between. CDR3 nucleotide sequence: TGTGCCAGCAGTAAAGACTGGACCTACGAGCAGTACTTC. It codes for CASSKDWTYEQYF.

The chain recombines TRBV5-4 with TRBJ2-2; D is ambiguous. In germline, CDR1 is SGHNT, CDR2 YYREEE (reference sequence). V was trimmed by 2 bases and J by 7 bases, leaving 6 bases between them. This CDR3 is built from 12 residues. The CDR3 nucleotides are TGTGCCAGCAGCTTTTCGGGCGGGGAGCTGTTTTTT. Translation: CASSFSGGELFF.

Regarding this clone: The same CDR3 is also encoded by other DNA sequences in this sample. The rearrangement links TRBV18 to TRBJ2-7; 8 positions agree with TRBD2. Germline V gene sequence: CDR1 KGHSH, CDR2 LQKENI. After removal of 3 bases from V and 0 bases from J, the junction contained 1 base not matched to a gene. The length of the CDR3 is 14 residues. CDR3: CASSPGTSSYEQYF. CDR3 DNA sequence: TGTGCCAGCTCACCCGGGACTAGCTCCTACGAGCAGTACTTC.

The chain has TRBV10-2 and TRBJ1-1, with TRBD1 identical over 8 bases. The trim removed 3 bases at V and 3 bases at J, leaving 3 bases unmatched. CDR3 size: 14 residues. CDR1 is WSHSY, CDR2 SAAADI, per germline. The CDR3 spells CASSDRTGYTEAFF. CDR3 nucleotide sequence: TGCGCCAGCAGTGATAGGACAGGGTACACTGAAGCTTTCTTT.

The table lists this clone with a count of one. The V gene is TRBV2, the J gene TRBJ2-3; 8 bases map to TRBD2. The CDR3 has 15 amino acids. The trim removed 8 bases at V and 4 bases at J, leaving 11 bases unmatched. Germline V gives CDR1 SNHLY, CDR2 FYNNEI. CDR3 DNA sequence: TGTGCCAGCTCGTGGGACGGGAGGGCCTCAGATACGCAGTATTTT. It codes for CASSWDGRASDTQYF.

The chain couples TRBV19 to TRBJ2-5; 8 nucleotides agree with TRBD2. The J segment lost 4 bases and the V segment lost 6 bases, leaving 10 bases of the junction unmatched. CDR3 length equals 15 residues. Per germline, CDR1 LNHDA and CDR2 SQIVND (reference sequence). Written as DNA, the CDR3 is TGTGCCAGTAGCCCGAACCTAGCGGGCGCAGAGACCCAGTACTTC. Its translation: CASSPNLAGAETQYF.

This rearrangement joins TRBV28 to TRBJ2-6, with D possibly matching TRBD2 (6 bases). This CDR3 is built from 15 residues. Per the germline V gene, CDR1 is MDHEN and CDR2 is SYDVKM. Between the trimmed V and J ends, which lost 7 bases and 3 bases, there was a span of 13 bases. In nucleotides, the CDR3 is TGTGCCAGCACCTACGGGGGAGATGGGGCCAACGTCCTGACTTTC. Residues: CASTYGGDGANVLTF.

This sequence joins TRBV4-1 and TRBJ1-1; D might be TRBD1 (6 bases). The germline V gene encodes CDR1 MGHRA and CDR2 YSYEKL. Trimming removed 4 bases at V and 4 bases at J, with 16 bases between. There are 15 residues in the CDR3. The CDR3 spells CASSLHPGVITEAFF. CDR3 DNA sequence: TGCGCCAGCAGCCTTCATCCAGGGGTGATCACTGAAGCTTTCTTT.

This chain links TRBV5-5 with TRBJ2-7, with D possibly TRBD2 on 5 matching bases. The V gene's germline CDR1 is SGHKS and CDR2 YYEKEE (reference sequence). The ends were cut back, 0 bases at V and 0 bases at J, with 13 bases in the middle. The CDR3 has 16 amino acids. The CDR3 DNA reads TGTGCCAGCAGCTTGGTAACCTCCCGGGGCTCCTACGAGCAGTACTTC. Protein product: CASSLVTSRGSYEQYF. The variable domain in full, with the rest retrieved from reference TRBV5-5 and TRBJ2-7, is DAGVTQSPTHLIKTRGQQVTLRCSPISGHKSVSWYQQVLGQGPQFIFQYYEKEERGRGNFPDRFSARQFPNYSSELNVNALLLGDSALYLCASSLVTSRGSYEQYFGPGTRLTVT.

With regard to this clone: The identical CDR3 is also encoded by other nucleotide sequences in the sample. The chain combines TRBV5-1 with TRBJ2-5; perhaps TRBD1 as D (5 bases). Trimming removed 3 bases from V and 3 bases from J, with 9 bases in between. The CDR3 runs to 13 residues. The V gene's germline CDR1 is SGHRS and CDR2 YFSETQ. This CDR3 reads CASSSQGKETQYF. As DNA, the CDR3 is TGCGCCAGCAGCTCCCAGGGAAAAGAGACCCAGTACTTC.

This chain connects TRBV11-2 to TRBJ2-1, with D tentatively TRBD2 (5 bases). Trimming shortened V by 1 base and J by 8 bases, and 21 bases separated the two germline ends. Germline CDR1 is SGHAT and CDR2 is FQNNGV. This CDR3 spans 17 amino acids. The CDR3 DNA is TGTGCCAGCAGCTTAGGATTAAACCGGGTCCCCGGGGATGAGCAGTTCTTC. Protein sequence: CASSLGLNRVPGDEQFF.

This sequence joins TRBV5-4 and TRBJ2-3, with 7 bases lining up with TRBD1. This CDR3 comprises 14 residues. V lost 4 bases to trimming and J lost 6 bases; unmatched junction nucleotides: 8. The germline V gene has CDR1 SGHNT and CDR2 YYREEE (reference sequence). CDR3 sequence reads: CASSPVKGADTQYF. The CDR3 DNA reads as TGTGCCAGCAGCCCGGTGAAGGGGGCGGATACGCAGTATTTT.

The V gene is TRBV4-3, the J gene TRBJ2-7, with TRBD2 matching 10 bases. V shed 6 bases, J shed 6 bases, and the junction held 11 bases outside the gene matches. Germline V lookup: CDR1 LGHNA, CDR2 YSLEER. The CDR3 length is 15 residues. The DNA for the CDR3 is TGCGCCAGCAGAGGTTCTCTAGCGGGAGAGGCCGAGCAGTACTTC. This sequence encodes CASRGSLAGEAEQYF.